Listed below are T cell receptor beta chains from one sample, sequenced in a study of regulatory and conventional T cells in RAG deficiency. Sequencing was performed with immunoSEQ multiplex PCR; in TCRdb, only in-frame clones are kept and a portion is missing. This repertoire shows about 30,000 clones, about 96% found once; its top ten account for about 0.35%. These data were likewise used in another study, on regulatory T cells.

Sequencing was performed on CD25- CD4+ T cells sorted from blood. The receptors were gathered from a human donor in good health. Both conserved end residues are part of each CDR3. A D gene is named only where the DNA matches it firmly. Clone size is shown for a subset of rows, as once, few, many or a class of expanded clone.

CDR3aa	abundance	v_gene	j_gene	d_gene	len
CASSSGTSGSTDTQYF	-	TRBV5-1	TRBJ2-3	TRBD2	16
CASSKFRTGVEDTQYF	-	TRBV21-1	TRBJ2-3	-	16
CASSQEERGTSEQYF	-	TRBV5-4	TRBJ2-7	TRBD2	15
CASSPIGTSGNNEQFF	-	TRBV4-3	TRBJ2-1	TRBD2	16
CASSDSPRGRRGYTF	-	TRBV6-4	TRBJ1-2	-	15
CASSGLAGGTDTQYF	-	TRBV6-4	TRBJ2-3	TRBD2	15
CASSKSGQVNQPQHF	-	TRBV19	TRBJ1-5	TRBD1	15
CASSPLAANEQFF	-	TRBV18	TRBJ2-1	-	13
CASSYTGGAINTEAFF	-	TRBV6-6	TRBJ1-1	TRBD1	16
CASSPGLAGDTGELFF	-	TRBV7-7	TRBJ2-2	TRBD2	16
CASSARDRAGRNTGELFF	-	TRBV9	TRBJ2-2	TRBD1	18
CASSVGLAGVIADTQYF	-	TRBV9	TRBJ2-3	TRBD2	17
CASSLALGEQYF	-	TRBV7-8	TRBJ2-7	-	12
CASSDRTAYEQYF	-	TRBV10-2	TRBJ2-7	-	13
CASSPGRGAKETQYF	-	TRBV5-1	TRBJ2-5	-	15
CASRETGGYQPQHF	-	TRBV10-2	TRBJ1-5	TRBD1	14
CAWSLAGGREQFF	-	TRBV30	TRBJ2-1	TRBD2	13
CAWRYGSYEQYF	-	TRBV30	TRBJ2-7	-	12
CASSTLTGRSFNEKLFF	-	TRBV19	TRBJ1-4	-	17
CASSLTHTLNGANVLTF	-	TRBV7-3	TRBJ2-6	-	17
CASSFSGETQYF	once	TRBV7-9	TRBJ2-5	-	12
CASSLIGQGNEKLFF	-	TRBV6-1	TRBJ1-4	-	15
CASSDMAGEAYNEQFF	-	TRBV2	TRBJ2-1	TRBD2	16
CASSRGSSYEQYF	-	TRBV7-2	TRBJ2-7	-	13
CASSADRWQETQYF	-	TRBV9	TRBJ2-5	-	14
CASSPGGQNNQPQHF	-	TRBV18	TRBJ1-5	-	15
CATGGTGYGYTF	-	TRBV28	TRBJ1-2	TRBD1	12
CASREGVEAFF	-	TRBV2	TRBJ1-1	-	11
CASSGGTRANTGELFF	-	TRBV5-4	TRBJ2-2	-	16
CASTLQGRNTEAFF	-	TRBV5-1	TRBJ1-1	-	14
CASRLMSSGSSYEQYF	-	TRBV2	TRBJ2-7	TRBD2	16
CASSIGTRDNEQFF	-	TRBV19	TRBJ2-1	-	14
CASSLDPSSSYNSPLHF	-	TRBV5-1	TRBJ1-6	-	17
CASSIQGGDYNEQFF	-	TRBV5-1	TRBJ2-1	-	15
CASSLLLPREDSPLHF	-	TRBV27	TRBJ1-6	-	16
CASSLGQGGPYTIYF	-	TRBV7-8	TRBJ1-3	TRBD1	15
CASFKGGTGELFF	-	TRBV6-5	TRBJ2-2	-	13
CASSRGVGTDTQYF	-	TRBV19	TRBJ2-3	-	14
CASSHVGTGISGANVLTF	-	TRBV6-4	TRBJ2-6	TRBD1	18
CASSPVIGGILKQYF	-	TRBV4-3	TRBJ2-7	-	15
CASSGQGATGELFF	-	TRBV2	TRBJ2-2	TRBD1	14
CASRRQGGSYEQYF	once	TRBV28	TRBJ2-7	TRBD1	14
CASREGRSNYGYTF	-	TRBV6-5	TRBJ1-2	-	14
CAWSVDRLSGQPQHF	-	TRBV30	TRBJ1-5	-	15
CASSHPAWNQPQHF	-	TRBV4-1	TRBJ1-5	-	14
CASSLEGGEKLFF	-	TRBV7-2	TRBJ1-4	-	13
CASSIWASGSSTDTQYF	-	TRBV19	TRBJ2-3	TRBD2	17
CASRGGGSTDTQYF	once	TRBV6-4	TRBJ2-3	TRBD2	14
CASSASIQRSQHF	-	TRBV9	TRBJ1-5	-	13
CASSIEDRVWNTEAFF	-	TRBV19	TRBJ1-1	TRBD1	16